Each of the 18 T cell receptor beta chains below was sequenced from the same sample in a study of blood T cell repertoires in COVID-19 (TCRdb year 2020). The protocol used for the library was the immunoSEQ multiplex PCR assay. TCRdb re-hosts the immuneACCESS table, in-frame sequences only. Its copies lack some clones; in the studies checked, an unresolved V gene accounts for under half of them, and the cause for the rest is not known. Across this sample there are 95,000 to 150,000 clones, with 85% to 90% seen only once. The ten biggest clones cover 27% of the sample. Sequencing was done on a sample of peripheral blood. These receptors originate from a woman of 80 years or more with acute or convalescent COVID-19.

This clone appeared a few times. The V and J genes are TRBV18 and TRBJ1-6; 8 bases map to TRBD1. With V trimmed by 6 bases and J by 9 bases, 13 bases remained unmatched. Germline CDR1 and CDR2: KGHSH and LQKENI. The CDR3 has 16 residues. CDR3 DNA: TGTGCCAGCTCTCCTTCGGCGACAGGGGCTAGTTCACCCCTCCACTTT. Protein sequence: CASSPSATGASSPLHF.

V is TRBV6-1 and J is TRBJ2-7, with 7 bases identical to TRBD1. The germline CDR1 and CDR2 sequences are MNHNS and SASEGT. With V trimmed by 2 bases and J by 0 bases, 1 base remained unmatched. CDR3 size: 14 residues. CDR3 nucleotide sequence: TGTGCCAGCAGTGAACAGGGGGTCTCCTACGAGCAGTACTTC. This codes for CASSEQGVSYEQYF.

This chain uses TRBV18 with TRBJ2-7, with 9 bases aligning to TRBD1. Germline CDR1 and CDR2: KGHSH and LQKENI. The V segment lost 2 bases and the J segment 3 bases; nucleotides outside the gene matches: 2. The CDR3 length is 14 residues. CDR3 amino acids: CASSPGTGIYEQYF. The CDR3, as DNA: TGTGCCAGCTCACCAGGGACAGGGATCTACGAGCAGTACTTC.

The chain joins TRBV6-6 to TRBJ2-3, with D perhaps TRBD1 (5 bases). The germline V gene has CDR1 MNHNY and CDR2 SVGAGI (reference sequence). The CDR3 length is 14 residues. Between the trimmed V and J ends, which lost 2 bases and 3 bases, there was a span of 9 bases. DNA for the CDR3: TGTGCCAGCAGTTACCAGACAGCGACAGATACGCAGTATTTT. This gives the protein CASSYQTATDTQYF.

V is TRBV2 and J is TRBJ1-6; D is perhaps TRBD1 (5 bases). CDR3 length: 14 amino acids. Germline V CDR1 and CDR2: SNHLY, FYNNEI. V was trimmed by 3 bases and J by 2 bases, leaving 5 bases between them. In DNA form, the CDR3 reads TGTGCCAGCAGTGACAGGGCCTATAATTCACCCCTCCACTTT. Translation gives CASSDRAYNSPLHF.

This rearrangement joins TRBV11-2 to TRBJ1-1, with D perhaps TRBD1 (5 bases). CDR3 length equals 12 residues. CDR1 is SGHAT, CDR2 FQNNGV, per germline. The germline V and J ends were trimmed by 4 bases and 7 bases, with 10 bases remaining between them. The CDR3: CASSYVTVEAFF. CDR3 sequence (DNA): TGTGCCAGCAGCTATGTGACAGTTGAAGCTTTCTTT.

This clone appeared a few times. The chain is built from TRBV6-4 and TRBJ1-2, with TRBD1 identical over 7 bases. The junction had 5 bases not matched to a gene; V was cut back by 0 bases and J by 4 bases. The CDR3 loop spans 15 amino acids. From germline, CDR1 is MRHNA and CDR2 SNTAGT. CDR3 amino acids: CASSDSETGTYGYTF. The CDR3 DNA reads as TGTGCCAGCAGTGACTCCGAGACAGGGACCTATGGCTACACCTTC.

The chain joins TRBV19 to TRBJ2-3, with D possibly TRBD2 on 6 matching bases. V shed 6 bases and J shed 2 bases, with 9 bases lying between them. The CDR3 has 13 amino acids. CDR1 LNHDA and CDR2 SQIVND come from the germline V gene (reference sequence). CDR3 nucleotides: TGTGCCAGTAGGGAGGGAAACACAGATACGCAGTATTTT. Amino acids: CASREGNTDTQYF. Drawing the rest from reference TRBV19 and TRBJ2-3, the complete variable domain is DGGITQSPKYLFRKEGQNVTLSCEQNLNHDAMYWYRQDPGQGLRLIYYSQIVNDFQKGDIAEGYSVSREKKESFPLTVTSAQKNPTAFYLCASREGNTDTQYFGPGTRLTVL.

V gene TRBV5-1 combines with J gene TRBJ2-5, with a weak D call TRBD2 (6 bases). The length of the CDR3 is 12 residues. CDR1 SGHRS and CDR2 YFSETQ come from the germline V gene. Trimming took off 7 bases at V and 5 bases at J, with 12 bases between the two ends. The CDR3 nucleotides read TGCGCCAGCTCGCGGGGCCGTGAGACCCAGTACTTC. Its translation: CASSRGRETQYF.

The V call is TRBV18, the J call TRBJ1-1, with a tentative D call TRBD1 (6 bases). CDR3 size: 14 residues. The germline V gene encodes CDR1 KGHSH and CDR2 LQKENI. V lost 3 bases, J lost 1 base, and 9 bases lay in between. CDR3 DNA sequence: TGTGCCAGCTCACCCGGACAGACGAACACTGAAGCTTTCTTT. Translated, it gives CASSPGQTNTEAFF.

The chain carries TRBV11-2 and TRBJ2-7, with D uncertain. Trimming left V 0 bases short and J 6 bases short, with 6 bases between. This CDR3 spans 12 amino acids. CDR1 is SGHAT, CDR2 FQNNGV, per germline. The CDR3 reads CASSLDRGEQYV. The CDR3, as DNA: TGTGCCAGCAGCTTAGATCGAGGCGAGCAGTACGTC.

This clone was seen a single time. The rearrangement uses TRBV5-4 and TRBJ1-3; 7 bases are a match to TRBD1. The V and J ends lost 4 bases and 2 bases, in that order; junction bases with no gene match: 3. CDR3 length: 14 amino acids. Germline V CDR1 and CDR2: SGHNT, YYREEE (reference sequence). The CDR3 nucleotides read TGTGCCAGCAGCGACACAGGGGCTGGAAACACCATATATTTT. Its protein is CASSDTGAGNTIYF.

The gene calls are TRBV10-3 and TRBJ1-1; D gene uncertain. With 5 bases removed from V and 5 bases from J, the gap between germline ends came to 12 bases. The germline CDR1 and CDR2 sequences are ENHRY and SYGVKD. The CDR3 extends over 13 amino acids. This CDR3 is CAISPISGTEAFF. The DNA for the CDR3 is TGTGCCATCAGTCCAATTTCGGGGACTGAAGCTTTCTTT.

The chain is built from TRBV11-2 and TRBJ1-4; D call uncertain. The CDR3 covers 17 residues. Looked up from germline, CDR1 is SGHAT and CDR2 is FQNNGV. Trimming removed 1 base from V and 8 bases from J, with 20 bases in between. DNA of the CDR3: TGTGCCAGCAGCTTAGCGGCCGGGGTCCCTTCCAGGGAAAAACTGTTTTTT. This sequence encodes CASSLAAGVPSREKLFF.

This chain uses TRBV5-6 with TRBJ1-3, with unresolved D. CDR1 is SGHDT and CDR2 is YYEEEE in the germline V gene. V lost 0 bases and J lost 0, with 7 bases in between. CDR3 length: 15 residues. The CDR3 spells CASSLGGGSGNTIYF. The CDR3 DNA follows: TGTGCCAGCAGCTTGGGGGGAGGCTCTGGAAACACCATATATTTT.

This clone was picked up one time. The CDR3 nucleotides read TGTGCCAGCAGCCCGCTGCGGCGGGTCCAAGAGACCCAGTACTTC. Amino acid sequence: CASSPLRRVQETQYF. The chain is built from TRBV27 and TRBJ2-5, with a tentative D call TRBD2 (5 bases). Germline V lookup: CDR1 MNHEY, CDR2 SMNVEV (reference sequence). V lost 6 bases and J 1 base, leaving 15 bases between the germline ends. CDR3 size: 15 residues.

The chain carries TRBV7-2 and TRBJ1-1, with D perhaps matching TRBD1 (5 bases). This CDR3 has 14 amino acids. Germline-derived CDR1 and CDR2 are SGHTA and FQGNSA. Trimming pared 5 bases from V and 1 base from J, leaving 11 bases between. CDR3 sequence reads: CASSRTLQNTEAFF. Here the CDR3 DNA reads TGTGCCAGCAGCAGGACACTTCAGAACACTGAAGCTTTCTTT.

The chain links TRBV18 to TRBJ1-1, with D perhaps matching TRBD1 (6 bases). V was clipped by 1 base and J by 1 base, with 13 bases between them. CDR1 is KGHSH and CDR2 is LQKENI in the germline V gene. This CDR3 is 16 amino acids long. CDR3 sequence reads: CASSPQKTGPNTEAFF. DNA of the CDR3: TGTGCCAGCTCACCACAGAAAACAGGGCCGAACACTGAAGCTTTCTTT.